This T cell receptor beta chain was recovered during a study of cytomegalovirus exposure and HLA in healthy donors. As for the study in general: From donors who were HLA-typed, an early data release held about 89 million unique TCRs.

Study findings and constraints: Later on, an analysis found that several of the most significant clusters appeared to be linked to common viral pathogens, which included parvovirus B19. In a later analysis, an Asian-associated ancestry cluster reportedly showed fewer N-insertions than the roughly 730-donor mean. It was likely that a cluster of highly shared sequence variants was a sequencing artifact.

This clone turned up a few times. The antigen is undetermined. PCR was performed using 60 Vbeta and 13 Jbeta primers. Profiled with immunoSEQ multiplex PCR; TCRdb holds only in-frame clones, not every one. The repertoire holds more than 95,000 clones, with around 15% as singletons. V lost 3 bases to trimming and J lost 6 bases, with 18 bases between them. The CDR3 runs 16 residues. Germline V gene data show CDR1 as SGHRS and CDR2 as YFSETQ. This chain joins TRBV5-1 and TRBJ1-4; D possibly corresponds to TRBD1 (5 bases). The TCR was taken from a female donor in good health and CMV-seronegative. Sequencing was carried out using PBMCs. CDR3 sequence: CASSWGLLGGDEKLFF. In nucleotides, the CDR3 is TGCGCCAGCAGCTGGGGCTTATTGGGGGGAGATGAAAAACTGTTTTTT.